A single sample gave rise to the 23 T cell receptor beta chains below, sequenced in a study of OX40 agonist ivuxolimab in advanced cancers. Profiled with immunoSEQ multiplex PCR; TCRdb holds only in-frame clones, not every one. This table holds tens of thousands of clones, 80% found once. The material sequenced was CD4+ or CD8+ T cells sorted from blood, taken in a trial of the OX40 agonist ivuxolimab. These receptors originate from an adult with an advanced solid tumor such as melanoma, head and neck, liver or kidney cancer.

The V gene is TRBV10-3, the J gene TRBJ2-3; 12 bases agree with TRBD2. Germline lookup yields CDR1 ENHRY and CDR2 SYGVKD. V dropped 3 bases and J dropped 3; count of bases not matched to a gene: 7. This CDR3 is built from 17 residues. CDR3: CAISDPTSGRSTDTQYF. Written as DNA, the CDR3 is TGTGCCATCAGTGACCCGACTAGCGGGAGATCGACAGATACGCAGTATTTT.

The rearrangement links TRBV7-3 to TRBJ2-2; D ambiguous. The germline gives CDR1 SGHTA, CDR2 FQGTGA. The CDR3 sequence is 12 residues long. V was shortened by 6 bases and J by 4 bases, with 6 bases between the two germline ends. The CDR3 loop is CASRTLTGELFF. CDR3 nucleotides: TGTGCCAGCAGGACTCTCACCGGGGAGCTGTTTTTT.

V gene TRBV2 combines with J gene TRBJ2-2, with 9 nucleotides matching TRBD1. CDR1 and CDR2 from the germline V gene are SNHLY and FYNNEI. With 7 bases clipped from V and 1 base from J, the junction kept 4 bases outside the gene matches. The CDR3 sequence is 15 residues long. The CDR3 reads CASTRDRVNTGELFF. The CDR3 region has the DNA TGTGCCAGCACCCGGGACAGGGTGAACACCGGGGAGCTGTTTTTT.

This sequence joins TRBV6-6 and TRBJ2-7; possibly TRBD1 for D (6 bases). CDR1 and CDR2 from the germline V gene are MNHNY and SVGAGI (reference sequence). The CDR3 spans 14 residues. V shed 6 bases and J shed 0 bases, with 12 bases lying between them. CDR3 sequence: CASRSPDSSYEQYF. In DNA form, the CDR3 reads TGTGCCAGCAGATCCCCGGACAGCTCCTACGAGCAGTACTTC.

The V call is TRBV5-1, the J call TRBJ2-1; D is perhaps TRBD2 (5 bases). Looked up from germline, CDR1 is SGHRS and CDR2 is YFSETQ. The CDR3 length is 18 residues. Trimming pared 0 bases from V and 0 bases from J, leaving 16 bases between. The CDR3 coding sequence is TGCGCCAGCAGCTTGGCCACTCGGCCAGCGGACTCCTACAATGAGCAGTTCTTC. Translation: CASSLATRPADSYNEQFF.

The chain is built from TRBV30 and TRBJ1-2; D is unresolved. This CDR3 comprises 13 residues. Germline CDR1 GTSNPN, CDR2 SVGIG (reference sequence). Trimming left V 0 bases short and J 6 bases short, with 11 bases between. DNA of the CDR3: TGTGCCTGGAGTGTGGGAGGGTGGGATGGCTACACCTTC. Translation gives CAWSVGGWDGYTF.

This clone has a handful of counts. This chain uses TRBV7-9 with TRBJ2-1; D gene unclear. Germline V gene data show CDR1 as SEHNR and CDR2 as FQNEAQ (reference sequence). CDR3 length: 12 residues. Trimming left V 2 bases short and J 6 bases short, with 5 bases between. The CDR3 DNA reads as TGTGCCAGCAGCTTATATCTCAATGAGCAGTTCTTC. Translating gives CASSLYLNEQFF.

This chain connects TRBV29-1 to TRBJ2-7; D perhaps matches TRBD1 (6 bases). The CDR3 runs to 17 residues. V was trimmed by 2 bases and J by 2 bases, leaving 22 bases between them. Germline CDR1 and CDR2: SQVTM and ANQGSEA. The CDR3 region is CSVEYGLRQDPPYEQYF. DNA of the CDR3: TGCAGCGTTGAATACGGGCTTCGACAGGATCCCCCCTACGAGCAGTACTTC.

The J gene is TRBJ1-1, the V gene TRBV6-5, with D perhaps matching TRBD1 (5 bases). The CDR3 totals 13 residues. The germline V gene has CDR1 MNHEY and CDR2 SVGAGI. V lost 6 bases, J lost 2 bases, and 10 bases lay in between. CDR3 bases: TGTGCCAGCAGCTGGGACGGTAACACTGAAGCTTTCTTT. Translation: CASSWDGNTEAFF.

This rearrangement joins TRBV6-5 to TRBJ2-2, with 8 bases that match TRBD2. With V trimmed by 4 bases and J by 4 bases, 5 bases remained unmatched. CDR1 and CDR2 (germline): MNHEY, SVGAGI. The CDR3 is 15 residues long. The CDR3 region has the DNA TGTGCCAGCAGTTGGAACGGGAGGGGCACCGGGGAGCTGTTTTTT. Translation gives CASSWNGRGTGELFF.

This chain connects TRBV7-9 to TRBJ1-2; D uncertain. Germline-derived CDR1 and CDR2 are SEHNR and FQNEAQ (reference sequence). This CDR3 contains 14 residues. With 5 bases removed from V and 3 bases from J, the gap between germline ends came to 13 bases. The CDR3 DNA reads TGTGCCAGCAGCCTAGACCTGACGGACTATGGCTACACCTTC. This gives the protein CASSLDLTDYGYTF.

The CDR3 reads CASKGRGTSGTSSYNEQFF. The CDR3 bases are TGTGCCAGTAAGGGGAGGGGGACTAGCGGGACGAGCTCCTACAATGAGCAGTTCTTC. The chain combines TRBV19 with TRBJ2-1; 13 nucleotides agree with TRBD2. CDR3 length: 19 amino acids. V was clipped by 7 bases and J by 0 bases; unmatched bases: 12. Looked up from germline, CDR1 is LNHDA and CDR2 is SQIVND (reference sequence).

CDR3 coding DNA: TGTGCCAGCAGCTTTAAGTATTTAGGGCATGCGGTCTATGGCTACACCTTC. Translation: CASSFKYLGHAVYGYTF. This chain joins TRBV7-3 and TRBJ1-2; D is uncertain. CDR3 length: 17 residues. V was shortened by 3 bases and J by 4 bases, with 21 bases between the two germline ends. Germline V gene sequence: CDR1 SGHTA, CDR2 FQGTGA. Drawing the rest from reference TRBV7-3 and TRBJ1-2, the complete variable domain is GAGVSQTPSNKVTEKGKYVELRCDPISGHTALYWYRQSLGQGPEFLIYFQGTGAADDSGLPNDRFFAVRPEGSVSTLKIQRTERGDSAVYLCASSFKYLGHAVYGYTFGSGTRLTVV.

The chain combines TRBV12-2 with TRBJ2-3. TRBV12-2 is a recognized pseudogene. The CDR3 is 15 residues long. The CDR3 region has the DNA TGTGCAAGTCGCTTACGGGGCGGCCACACAGATACGCAGTATTTT. Protein: CASRLRGGHTDTQYF.

This clone has a single count. The chain employs TRBV2 and TRBJ2-3, with D uncertain. The CDR3 is 14 residues long. Germline V gene data show CDR1 as SNHLY and CDR2 as FYNNEI. V dropped 1 base and J dropped 3 bases, with 8 bases sitting between them. The CDR3 nucleotides read TGTGCCAGCAGTGAAGGGGATCGGACAGATACGCAGTATTTT. Its translation is CASSEGDRTDTQYF.

The rearrangement links TRBV7-2 to TRBJ2-5, with TRBD1 matching over 8 bases. The V gene end was trimmed by 5 bases and the J gene end by 4 bases; junction bases not matched to a gene: 6. The CDR3 extends over 14 amino acids. Per germline, CDR1 SGHTA and CDR2 FQGNSA. The CDR3: CASSGQGFTETQYF. CDR3 bases: TGTGCCAGCAGCGGACAGGGTTTTACAGAGACCCAGTACTTC.

The rearrangement uses TRBV5-1 and TRBJ2-1, with no clear D. The CDR3 has 12 residues. Germline V lookup: CDR1 SGHRS, CDR2 YFSETQ. V was pared by 0 bases and J by 6 bases, with 4 bases between. CDR3 nucleotide sequence: TGCGCCAGCAGCTTGGGTGCCAATGAGCAGTTCTTC. As protein: CASSLGANEQFF.

This chain connects TRBV7-2 to TRBJ2-3; D uncertain. There are 12 residues in the CDR3. The V gene lost 1 base and the J gene lost 4 bases, with 3 bases spanning the gap. Germline CDR1 reads SGHTA; CDR2 reads FQGNSA. CDR3 in DNA: TGTGCCAGCAGCTTAGTGGCAGATACGCAGTATTTT. Translation gives CASSLVADTQYF.

V is TRBV28 and J is TRBJ2-3; TRBD2 aligns across 7 bases. From germline, CDR1 is MDHEN and CDR2 SYDVKM. After removal of 6 bases from V and 4 bases from J, the junction contained 4 bases not matched to a gene. CDR3 length: 13 residues. CDR3 nucleotides: TGTGCCAGCAGCCGCCGGGGGGCAGATACGCAGTATTTT. Translation: CASSRRGADTQYF.

The chain recombines TRBV27 with TRBJ2-7, with no clear D. This CDR3 contains 13 residues. V was pared by 5 bases and J by 1 base, with 9 bases between. CDR1 MNHEY and CDR2 SMNVEV come from the germline V gene (reference sequence). DNA of the CDR3: TGTGCCAGCAGTAGGCCTGGGTCCTACGAGCAGTACTTC. Translation gives CASSRPGSYEQYF.

The chain is built from TRBV4-3 and TRBJ2-2; the D is unclear. The V gene's germline CDR1 is LGHNA and CDR2 YSLEER. Trimming cost V 3 bases and J 4 bases, with 12 bases left between them. The length of the CDR3 is 15 residues. CDR3 residues: CASSHQRTSTGELFF. For the CDR3, the DNA is TGCGCCAGCAGCCATCAGAGGACGAGCACCGGGGAGCTGTTTTTT.

The genes are TRBV11-2 and TRBJ1-1, with TRBD1 matching 8 bases. Germline V gene data show CDR1 as SGHAT and CDR2 as FQNNGV. V shed 1 base, J shed 2 bases, and the junction held 3 bases outside the gene matches. The CDR3 has 15 residues. The CDR3 region is CASSLGQGRNTEAFF. As DNA, the CDR3 is TGTGCCAGCAGCTTAGGACAGGGGAGAAACACTGAAGCTTTCTTT. The whole variable domain, remainder taken from reference TRBV11-2 and TRBJ1-1, is EAGVAQSPRYKIIEKRQSVAFWCNPISGHATLYWYQQILGQGPKLLIQFQNNGVVDDSQLPKDRFSAERLKGVDSTLKIQPAKLEDSAVYLCASSLGQGRNTEAFFGQGTRLTVV.

This clone has more than one count but fewer than ten. The rearrangement links TRBV6-1 to TRBJ2-7, with D unresolved. Trimming stripped 6 bases from V and 6 bases from J, with 15 bases between. The CDR3 covers 13 residues. Per germline, CDR1 MNHNS and CDR2 SASEGT. Here the CDR3 reads CASSVGPLGEQYF. The CDR3 nucleotides are TGTGCCAGCAGCGTTGGACCTCTAGGCGAGCAGTACTTC.